This T cell receptor (beta chain) appears in the sequencing data of a study of T cell changes during pregnancy in multiple sclerosis. CDR3 length: 14 amino acids. CDR1 MGHDK and CDR2 SYGVNS come from the germline V gene. Trimming took 3 bases from V and 3 from J; bases not matched to a gene: 4. The data were produced by immunoSEQ multiplex PCR, yet TCRdb's version contains in-frame clones alone and is incomplete. Of 50,000 to 65,000 clones in the sample, roughly 92% were seen once. Sequencing was performed on CD8+ T cells from peripheral blood mononuclear cells, taken in the second trimester of pregnancy. This chain connects TRBV25-1 to TRBJ1-2; 7 positions agree with TRBD1. This clonotype was sampled from a female donor with multiple sclerosis, enrolled in a pregnancy study. This CDR3 reads CASSEGRGYYGYTF. The CDR3 nucleotides are TGTGCCAGCAGTGAGGGCAGGGGGTACTATGGCTACACCTTC.